Each of the 26 T cell receptor beta chains below was sequenced from the same sample in a study of CD8+ T cells in alopecia areata. Once RNA had been extracted, it was reverse transcribed into cDNA to act as the sequencing template. TCRdb's copy holds only in-frame clones and misses some; the assay was immunoSEQ multiplex PCR. The sample holds about 250,000 clones; less than 80% are singletons and the top ten take roughly 1.2%. Sequencing used CD4+ T cells sorted from blood, obtained at week 0. The receptors were sampled from a human donor with alopecia areata.

This clone was detected only a few times. V is TRBV4-2 and J is TRBJ1-5; 9 bases are a match to TRBD1. Unmatched junction bases numbered 5, after V lost 2 bases and J lost 3 bases. The length of the CDR3 is 16 residues. Germline V gene lookup returns CDR1 LGHNA and CDR2 YNFKEQ. CDR3 loop: CASSQSWTGDNQPQHF. Here the CDR3 DNA reads TGTGCCAGCAGCCAATCTTGGACAGGGGACAATCAGCCCCAGCATTTT.

About this clone itself: Other nucleotide sequences from this sample produce the same CDR3. The genes are TRBV2 and TRBJ2-3; D ambiguous. The length of the CDR3 is 12 residues. Germline V gene lookup returns CDR1 SNHLY and CDR2 FYNNEI. V was cut by 6 bases and J by 0 bases, with 4 bases left in between. CDR3 sequence: CASRLSTDTQYF. CDR3 nucleotides: TGTGCCAGCAGACTTAGCACAGATACGCAGTATTTT.

V usage is TRBV30 and J usage is TRBJ2-2; D gene uncertain. Germline CDR1 GTSNPN, CDR2 SVGIG (reference sequence). V was trimmed by 3 bases and J by 7 bases, leaving 12 bases between them. CDR3 size: 13 residues. The CDR3 reads CAWRGTDRGELFF. The CDR3 coding sequence is TGTGCCTGGAGAGGAACTGACCGCGGGGAGCTGTTTTTT.

This chain connects TRBV18 to TRBJ2-1; TRBD1 might be the D (6 bases). Germline lookup yields CDR1 KGHSH and CDR2 LQKENI. The V and J ends lost 3 bases and 4 bases respectively, with 10 bases between them. The CDR3 consists of 14 residues. For the CDR3, the DNA is TGTGCCAGCTCACCCCAGGGGACATACAATGAGCAGTTCTTC. Residues: CASSPQGTYNEQFF. Looking up the rest from reference TRBV18 and TRBJ2-1 gives the full variable domain: NAGVMQNPRHLVRRRGQEARLRCSPMKGHSHVYWYRQLPEEGLKFMVYLQKENIIDESGMPKERFSAEFPKEGPSILRIQQVVRGDSAAYFCASSPQGTYNEQFFGPGTRLTVL.

CDR3 residues: CAWSVGTSDYNEQFF. CDR3 nucleotide sequence: TGTGCCTGGAGTGTTGGGACTTCCGACTACAATGAGCAGTTCTTC. This chain joins TRBV30 and TRBJ2-1; the D gene is possibly TRBD2 (6 bases). CDR1 and CDR2 from the germline V gene are GTSNPN and SVGIG (reference sequence). This CDR3 spans 15 amino acids. The V end lost 0 bases, the J end lost 3 bases, and 12 bases lay between the germline ends.

The V call is TRBV10-3, the J call TRBJ1-1, with 7 bases aligning to TRBD1. Germline CDR1 ENHRY, CDR2 SYGVKD. The CDR3 has 16 amino acids. V trimming: 6 bases; J trimming: 0 bases; junction bases outside the gene matches: 10. The CDR3 nucleotides read TGTGCCATCAGCACCCCACAGGGGCCAATGAACACTGAAGCTTTCTTT. Amino acid sequence: CAISTPQGPMNTEAFF.

V is TRBV7-8 and J is TRBJ2-2; no clear D. There are 15 residues in the CDR3. V lost 5 bases, J lost 7 bases, and 17 bases lay in between. CDR1 SGHVS and CDR2 FQNEAQ come from the germline V gene. CDR3 nucleotide sequence: TGTGCCAGCAGCCAAACTGGGATCTCGGGCGGGGAGCTGTTTTTT. Amino acid sequence: CASSQTGISGGELFF.

The V gene is TRBV4-2, the J gene TRBJ2-1; TRBD2 aligns across 9 bases. Germline V gene sequence: CDR1 LGHNA, CDR2 YNFKEQ. Unmatched junction bases numbered 16, after V lost 4 bases and J lost 9 bases. The CDR3 consists of 17 residues. Here the CDR3 reads CASSRDHPGLAGGEQFF. CDR3 in DNA: TGTGCCAGCAGCCGGGATCATCCGGGACTAGCTGGCGGTGAGCAGTTCTTC.

V gene TRBV15 combines with J gene TRBJ2-5; TRBD2 matches 10 bases. The CDR3 has 14 residues. V shed 4 bases, J shed 5 bases, and the junction held 4 bases outside the gene matches. Germline V gives CDR1 LNHNV, CDR2 YYDKDF (reference sequence). Written as DNA, the CDR3 is TGTGCCACCAGCACCTTAGCGGGGGGCGAGACCCAGTACTTC. The encoded protein is CATSTLAGGETQYF.

This chain joins TRBV13 and TRBJ1-4, with D maybe TRBD1 (6 bases). With 5 bases removed from V and 9 bases from J, the gap between germline ends came to 13 bases. There are 13 residues in the CDR3. Germline V gene lookup returns CDR1 PRHDT and CDR2 FYEKMQ (reference sequence). This CDR3 is CASSVTGSQKLFF. Written as DNA, the CDR3 is TGTGCCAGCAGCGTTACAGGGAGTCAAAAACTGTTTTTT.

J is TRBJ2-2 and V is TRBV7-8; no definite D call. The germline V gene encodes CDR1 SGHVS and CDR2 FQNEAQ. Trimming pared 1 base from V and 5 bases from J, leaving 8 bases between. CDR3 size: 14 residues. The chain's CDR3 is CASSLGGTTGELFF. DNA for the CDR3: TGTGCCAGCAGCTTAGGTGGAACAACCGGGGAGCTGTTTTTT. The full variable domain, its missing parts supplied by reference TRBV7-8 and TRBJ2-2, is GAGVSQSPRYKVAKRGQDVALRCDPISGHVSLFWYQQALGQGPEFLTYFQNEAQLDKSGLPSDRFFAERPEGSVSTLKIQRTQQEDSAVYLCASSLGGTTGELFFGEGSRLTVL.

V gene TRBV29-1 combines with J gene TRBJ2-3, with D perhaps matching TRBD2 (5 bases). From germline, CDR1 is SQVTM and CDR2 ANQGSEA. V gave up 7 bases and J gave up 1 base, with 12 bases separating them. This CDR3 contains 13 residues. The CDR3 loop is CSGSEGGTDTQYF. CDR3 bases: TGCAGCGGTAGCGAGGGAGGCACAGATACGCAGTATTTT.

This chain links TRBV29-1 with TRBJ2-1, with D possibly called TRBD1 or TRBD2 (5 bases each). This CDR3 has 13 amino acids. V dropped 4 bases and J dropped 9 bases, with 16 bases sitting between them. CDR1 and CDR2 from the germline V gene are SQVTM and ANQGSEA. The CDR3 here is CSVAARLGGEQFF. The CDR3 DNA reads TGCAGCGTTGCAGCGAGACTTGGGGGTGAGCAGTTCTTC.

The chain couples TRBV7-2 to TRBJ1-1, with TRBD1 matching over 7 bases. V trimming: 5 bases; J trimming: 2 bases; junction bases outside the gene matches: 5. The CDR3 sequence is 14 residues long. Germline assignment: CDR1 SGHTA and CDR2 FQGNSA. The CDR3 region has the DNA TGTGCCAGCAGCCCCAGACAGGGAAACACTGAAGCTTTCTTT. Translation: CASSPRQGNTEAFF.

The J gene is TRBJ1-1, the V gene TRBV30; D is unclear. The germline V gene encodes CDR1 GTSNPN and CDR2 SVGIG (reference sequence). The CDR3 sequence is 12 residues long. Trimming left V 4 bases short and J 2 bases short, with 8 bases between. This chain's CDR3 is CAWTRSNTEAFF. CDR3 sequence (DNA): TGTGCCTGGACGAGGTCTAACACTGAAGCTTTCTTT.

CDR3: CASTSSGTGAPLHF. For the CDR3, the DNA is TGTGCCAGCACCTCATCAGGGACCGGCGCGCCCCTCCACTTT. V gene TRBV7-9 combines with J gene TRBJ1-6, with D possibly TRBD1 on 5 matching bases. V was cut by 7 bases and J by 13 bases, with 20 bases left in between. This CDR3 comprises 14 residues. Per germline, CDR1 SEHNR and CDR2 FQNEAQ (reference sequence).

The chain combines TRBV30 with TRBJ1-2; TRBD1 matches 8 bases. Germline V gene data show CDR1 as GTSNPN and CDR2 as SVGIG (reference sequence). Trimming at V came to 2 bases and at J to 8 bases, leaving 10 bases not matched to a gene. There are 14 residues in the CDR3. CDR3 nucleotide sequence: TGTGCCTGGAGTCCGGGGGACAGGCCTACGGGCTACACCTTC. Amino acid sequence: CAWSPGDRPTGYTF.

The V gene is TRBV5-1, the J gene TRBJ1-1; possible D gene TRBD1, 6 bases. Looked up from germline, CDR1 is SGHRS and CDR2 is YFSETQ. The CDR3 loop spans 13 amino acids. Trimming took off 2 bases at V and 7 bases at J, with 12 bases between the two ends. The chain's CDR3 is CASSFVGGLEAFF. CDR3 sequence (DNA): TGCGCCAGCAGCTTTGTAGGGGGGCTTGAAGCTTTCTTT.

This chain uses TRBV7-2 with TRBJ2-5, with D maybe TRBD1 (6 bases). Germline V gene sequence: CDR1 SGHTA, CDR2 FQGNSA. This CDR3 is built from 14 residues. Trimming took off 3 bases at V and 2 bases at J, with 10 bases between the two ends. CDR3 sequence reads: CASSFPGTQETQYF. The CDR3 bases are TGTGCCAGCAGCTTTCCCGGGACACAAGAGACCCAGTACTTC.

This sequence joins TRBV5-1 and TRBJ2-3; no reliable D call. The length of the CDR3 is 11 residues. Trimming left V 4 bases short and J 5 bases short, with 5 bases between. The germline gives CDR1 SGHRS, CDR2 YFSETQ. The CDR3 nucleotides read TGCGCCAGCAGCCGCGGAGATACGCAGTATTTT. Translation: CASSRGDTQYF.

This clone appeared once. The rearrangement uses TRBV18 and TRBJ2-6; no reliable D call. V was shortened by 3 bases and J by 2 bases, with 17 bases between the two germline ends. This CDR3 has 18 amino acids. Germline loops: CDR1 KGHSH, CDR2 LQKENI. The CDR3 sequence: CASSPWALTGAGANVLTF. CDR3 DNA: TGTGCCAGCTCACCTTGGGCTCTTACGGGCGCTGGGGCCAACGTCCTGACTTTC.

The chain carries TRBV5-6 and TRBJ1-1; tentative D call: TRBD1 (5 bases). The V gene's germline CDR1 is SGHDT and CDR2 YYEEEE. This CDR3 region has 12 residues. The V gene lost 0 bases and the J gene lost 10 bases, with 10 bases spanning the gap. The CDR3 bases are TGTGCCAGCAGCTTGGCCGCGGGGGGAGCTTTCTTT. Its protein is CASSLAAGGAFF.

In its sample, this clone was seen once. The V call is TRBV2, the J call TRBJ2-3; TRBD2 matches 7 bases. The CDR3 runs to 13 residues. The V gene's germline CDR1 is SNHLY and CDR2 FYNNEI. With 7 bases clipped from V and 4 bases from J, the junction kept 5 bases outside the gene matches. Written as DNA, the CDR3 is TGTGCCAGCAAGAGCGGGAAGGCAGATACGCAGTATTTT. This translates into CASKSGKADTQYF. Full variable domain (rest looked up from reference TRBV2 and TRBJ2-3): EPEVTQTPSHQVTQMGQEVILRCVPISNHLYFYWYRQILGQKVEFLVSFYNNEISEKSEIFDDQFSVERPDGSNFTLKIRSTKLEDSAMYFCASKSGKADTQYFGPGTRLTVL.

This clone has more than one count but fewer than ten. The genes are TRBV5-1 and TRBJ1-1, with D unresolved. This CDR3 has 13 residues. Germline values: CDR1 SGHRS, CDR2 YFSETQ. The V and J ends lost 4 bases and 4 bases respectively, with 11 bases between them. CDR3 sequence: CASSPGRVTEAFF. The DNA for the CDR3 is TGCGCCAGCAGCCCCGGAAGGGTCACTGAAGCTTTCTTT.

V and J are TRBV5-6 and TRBJ1-5, with 9 positions matching TRBD1. From germline, CDR1 is SGHDT and CDR2 YYEEEE. CDR3 length: 15 residues. Germline trimming cut 3 bases from V and 1 base from J; bases unmatched to any gene: 2. The CDR3 nucleotides read TGTGCCAGCAGCTACGGGACAGGGAGCAATCAGCCCCAGCATTTT. Translation: CASSYGTGSNQPQHF.

This rearrangement joins TRBV30 to TRBJ2-7; D not certain. V was clipped by 3 bases and J by 3 bases, with 12 bases between them. Germline-derived CDR1 and CDR2 are GTSNPN and SVGIG (reference sequence). The CDR3 consists of 13 residues. The CDR3 region is CAWSPPHSYEQYF. The CDR3 DNA reads TGTGCCTGGAGCCCCCCGCACAGCTACGAGCAGTACTTC.